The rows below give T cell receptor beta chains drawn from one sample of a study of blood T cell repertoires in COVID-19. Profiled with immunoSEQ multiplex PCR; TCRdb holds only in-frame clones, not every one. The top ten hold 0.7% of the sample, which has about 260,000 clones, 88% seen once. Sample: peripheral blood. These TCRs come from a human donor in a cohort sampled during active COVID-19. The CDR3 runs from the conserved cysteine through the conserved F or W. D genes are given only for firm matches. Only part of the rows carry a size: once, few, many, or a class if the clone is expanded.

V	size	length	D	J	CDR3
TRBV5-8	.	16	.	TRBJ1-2	CASSLALQGIRYGYTF
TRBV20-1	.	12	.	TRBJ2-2	CSASWGEGELFF
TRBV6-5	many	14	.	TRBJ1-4	CASSFGTKASKLFF
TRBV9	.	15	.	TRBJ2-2	CASSGLRGDTGELFF
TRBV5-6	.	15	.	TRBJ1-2	CASSLAGPGGYGYTF
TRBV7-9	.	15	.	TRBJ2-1	CASSFNTGLPNEQFF
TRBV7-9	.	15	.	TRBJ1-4	CASSLTGPTNEKLFF
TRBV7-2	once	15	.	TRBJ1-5	CASSLNVRLYQPQHF
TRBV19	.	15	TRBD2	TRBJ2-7	CASMPRSGSGYEQYF
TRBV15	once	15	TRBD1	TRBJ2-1	CATSGSGGSYNEQFF
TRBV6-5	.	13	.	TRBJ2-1	CASSSGGNNEQFF
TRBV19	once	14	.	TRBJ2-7	CASSISRGPYEQYF
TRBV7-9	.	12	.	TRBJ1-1	CASSVGGKEAFF
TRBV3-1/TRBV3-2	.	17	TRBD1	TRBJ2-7	CASSHWGLGQGIHEQYF
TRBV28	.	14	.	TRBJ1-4	CASRLDRVNEKLFF
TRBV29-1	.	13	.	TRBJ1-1	CSGDYGGGTEAFF
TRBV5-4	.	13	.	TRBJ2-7	CASSFDEGVVSYF
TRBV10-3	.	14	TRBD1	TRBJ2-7	CAIRAGTGLHEQYF
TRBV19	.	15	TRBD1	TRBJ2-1	CASSIGGQGAYEQFF
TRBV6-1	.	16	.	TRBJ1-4	CASSEGLLPPNEKLFF
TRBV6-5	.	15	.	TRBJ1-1	CASSNRLTVDTEAFF
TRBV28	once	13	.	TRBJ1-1	CASSFPLNTEAFF
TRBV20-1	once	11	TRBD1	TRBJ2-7	CSARLGTVCYF
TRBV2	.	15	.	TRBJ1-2	CASSASQRGVNGYTF
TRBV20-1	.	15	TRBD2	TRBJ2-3	CSAGGGSGGPDTQYF
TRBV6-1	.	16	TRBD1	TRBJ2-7	CASSAPPPGTGYEQYF
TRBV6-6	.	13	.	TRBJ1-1	CASKSPMDTEAFF
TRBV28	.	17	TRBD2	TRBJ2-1	CASSLSLSGKVYNEQFF
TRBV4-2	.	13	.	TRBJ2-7	CASSQGPEFEQYF
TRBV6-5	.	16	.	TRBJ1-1	CASSYSWGAEKAEAFF
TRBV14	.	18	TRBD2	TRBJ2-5	CASSQAVNSGRGQETQYF
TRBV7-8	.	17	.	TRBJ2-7	CATNPRARTPRGHEQYF
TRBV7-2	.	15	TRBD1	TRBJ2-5	CASSIPPGQGRTQYF
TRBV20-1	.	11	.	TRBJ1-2	CSANARVGYTF
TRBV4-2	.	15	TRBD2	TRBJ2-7	CASSQGASGGYEQYF
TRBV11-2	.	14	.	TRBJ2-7	CASSLSGRGTEQYF